The T cell receptor (beta chain) under discussion was sequenced for a study of blood T cell repertoires in COVID-19 (dated by TCRdb to the early 2020s). With regard to the full study: Samples covering the acute and convalescent phases of COVID-19 were provided by collaborators in the United States, Italy and Spain. The samples were drawn from two sources: the first 160 participants of the ongoing ImmuneRACE study, and approximately 1,300 subjects contributed by 6 global collaborators. Where available, HLA class I and class II types were obtained from metadata supplied by the sample provider rather than from assay-based typing. Subjects who had been exposed to COVID-19, were actively infected with it, or had recovered from it provided the deeply sampled blood TCRbeta repertoires that made up the dataset. The material from the prospective study consisted of cDNA or gDNA derived from T cells, B-cell-depleted T cells, or PBMCs. The repertoires were made available in a free public database intended to serve as a resource for research on the immune response to SARS-CoV-2. Sample metadata almost always included a de-identified subject ID, COVID-19 status, age in years and sex. Overall study outcomes, separate from this receptor: Clinical and demographic metadata were provided uncurated, with the amount varying by source and participant.

At one collaborating source in Seattle, patients were enrolled during active infection and were followed longitudinally through the course of disease. Each collaborating institution followed its own protocols to collect whole blood in K2EDTA tubes. For TCRbeta analysis, collaborators shipped samples in one of three forms: frozen whole blood, isolated PBMCs, or DNA extracted from either of those sample types. TCRbeta CDR3 regions were amplified from genomic DNA by means of the immunoSEQ Assay, a bias-controlled multiplex PCR. Per the source publication's procedure: The number of nucleated cells in each sample was estimated from the amplification of reference gene primers within the assay. To quantify the absolute abundance of each unique TCRbeta CDR3 rearrangement, sequence reads were collapsed and filtered. For each sample, productive Simpson clonality was calculated by taking the square root of Simpson's diversity index across productive rearrangements. Here the immuneACCESS table is served through TCRdb, limited to in-frame sequences with V and J called. Missing clones are a known gap in these copies; in checked studies unresolved V genes cover under half, and the rest lacks a known reason. That table gives V, J and clone size, and the DNA gave D and trimming. Across this sample there are nearly 250,000 clones, with approximately 85% seen only once. The ten most abundant clones make up about 5.4% of the sample.

A remark on this clone: The antigen it binds to is not known. No quality values exist for individual bases; no much larger clone is one base distant.

The sequenced sample was peripheral blood. This receptor was obtained from an elderly woman with COVID-19, enrolled during active disease.

The DNA sequence is as follows: TGTGCCAGCATAGGACAGATGAACACTGAAGCTTTCTTT. Translated, this is CASIGQMNTEAFF. The chain uses TRBV6-5 and TRBJ1-1; a tentative D call is TRBD1 (6 bases match). The germline V gene supplies CDR1 MNHEY and CDR2 SVGAGI. The CDR3 starts with the cysteine, ends with the phenylalanine, and has 13 residues. The entry retains the CDR3 DNA only, 39 bases that are in frame from base 1. V is pared back by 7 bases and J by 0 bases, with 9 bases lying between the germline termini.